Given below is one T cell receptor beta chain in context. Libraries were UMI-labeled 5' RACE TRB cDNA. TCRdb reprocessed the 5' RACE reads and reports one entry per CDR3 protein, with no DNA. The sample includes approximately 56,000 distinct CDR3 sequences. The data were taken from a study of CXCR3-negative and CXCR3-positive naive CD8 T cells. Germline V gives CDR1 LNHNV, CDR2 YYDKDF (reference sequence). The CDR3 has 17 residues. The material sequenced was naive CXCR3- CD8+ T cells from blood. Stated subset: CD45RO-CCR7+CD27+CD95- naive CD8+ T cells lacking CXCR3 (TNR3-). The sequence derives from a human donor in good health. Some clones in this sample may be carry-over from other donors' samples. The chain employs TRBV15 and TRBJ2-7; TCRdb selects TRBD2, and the lack of DNA leaves this call unchecked. The CDR3 spells CATSRDFSGTSSYEQYF.